This is a list of T cell receptor beta chains from one sample in a study of early T cells in non-severe SARS-CoV-2 infection. In TCRdb, the 5' RACE reads were re-called with MiXCR into one record per CDR3 protein. The profile shows 45,000 or so distinct CDR3 sequences, roughly 6.2% of them singletons. Sequenced sample: whole blood. The receptors here all came from an adult who was a healthcare worker with PCR-confirmed SARS-CoV-2 infection or an uninfected control (not recorded which). Each CDR3 is given with its conserved first and last residue. The order of the fields is D gene, V gene, J gene, CDR3 protein. A D gene is named only where the DNA matches it firmly.

D: TRBD2; V: TRBV20-1; J: TRBJ2-7; CDR3: CSAGLGGGNEQYF
D: .; V: TRBV5-1; J: TRBJ2-4; CDR3: CASSLVGENIQYF
D: .; V: TRBV30; J: TRBJ1-1; CDR3: CARRTRSTEAFF
D: TRBD1; V: TRBV2; J: TRBJ1-6; CDR3: CASSDDRGKNSPLHF
D: TRBD2; V: TRBV28; J: TRBJ2-3; CDR3: CASSLLAGAATDTQYF
D: .; V: TRBV7-2; J: TRBJ2-7; CDR3: CASSSRGRGHSYEQYF
D: .; V: TRBV27; J: TRBJ2-7; CDR3: CASSSLPMGGSQYF
D: .; V: TRBV9; J: TRBJ2-1; CDR3: CASSVAEGPYNEQFF
D: .; V: TRBV20-1; J: TRBJ2-1; CDR3: CSARGTDSSYNEQFF
D: .; V: TRBV15; J: TRBJ1-1; CDR3: CATTSVGAPRTEAFF
D: .; V: TRBV12-3/TRBV12-4; J: TRBJ2-2; CDR3: CASEAFGELFF
D: .; V: TRBV28; J: TRBJ1-1; CDR3: CASSDRRKTEAFF
D: TRBD2; V: TRBV5-6; J: TRBJ2-7; CDR3: CASSSGLAGKRGEQYF
D: .; V: TRBV10-3; J: TRBJ2-7; CDR3: CAISGKGYEQYF
D: TRBD1; V: TRBV5-4; J: TRBJ2-7; CDR3: CASSLRGQAPYEQYF
D: .; V: TRBV5-4; J: TRBJ2-5; CDR3: CASSLAEGPETQYF
D: .; V: TRBV13; J: TRBJ1-4; CDR3: CASSPKGHGNEKLFF
D: TRBD1; V: TRBV6-5; J: TRBJ1-2; CDR3: CASSYSIRDSYGYTF
D: TRBD1; V: TRBV6-6; J: TRBJ2-5; CDR3: CASLGGGVETQYF
D: TRBD2; V: TRBV7-3; J: TRBJ2-3; CDR3: CASNRTSGGMTDTQYF
D: .; V: TRBV15; J: TRBJ2-1; CDR3: CATSRVNSEQFF
D: TRBD2; V: TRBV7-9; J: TRBJ2-3; CDR3: CASSPRTSGEYTDTQYF
D: .; V: TRBV6-5; J: TRBJ1-1; CDR3: CASSDGQQNTEAFF
D: .; V: TRBV2; J: TRBJ2-5; CDR3: CASSGTAYQETQYF
D: .; V: TRBV20-1; J: TRBJ1-1; CDR3: CSAGPPPPGLSDTEAFF
D: .; V: TRBV6-5; J: TRBJ1-1; CDR3: CASSYRAAGDTEAFF
D: .; V: TRBV28; J: TRBJ1-4; CDR3: CASSQLNVGGNEKLFF
D: .; V: TRBV12-3/TRBV12-4; J: TRBJ2-1; CDR3: CASSPNRAHYNEQFF
D: .; V: TRBV20-1; J: TRBJ2-3; CDR3: CSARDGGITTDTQYF
D: .; V: TRBV27; J: TRBJ2-3; CDR3: CASSPRSAVDTQYF
D: .; V: TRBV19; J: TRBJ1-5; CDR3: CASSIRAVDRTSNQPQHF
D: TRBD1; V: TRBV5-1; J: TRBJ2-2; CDR3: CASSSFGQGTSGTGELFF
D: .; V: TRBV6-4; J: TRBJ2-2; CDR3: CASSRSGEAPGELFF
D: TRBD2; V: TRBV15; J: TRBJ2-5; CDR3: CATSRTGLDETQYF
D: .; V: TRBV3-1; J: TRBJ2-1; CDR3: CASSQVGGTNEQFF
D: TRBD2; V: TRBV20-1; J: TRBJ2-5; CDR3: CSVSSGASQYF
D: .; V: TRBV20-1; J: TRBJ1-1; CDR3: CSAAVRYRSNTEAFF
D: TRBD1; V: TRBV10-3; J: TRBJ1-1; CDR3: CAIQGQENTEAFF
D: .; V: TRBV11-2; J: TRBJ2-3; CDR3: CASRTDNTDTQYF
D: .; V: TRBV10-2; J: TRBJ2-2; CDR3: CASTLGGELFF
D: TRBD1; V: TRBV4-3; J: TRBJ2-7; CDR3: CASSQDYAGGYEQYF
D: .; V: TRBV5-1; J: TRBJ2-7; CDR3: CASTSQGNEQYF
D: .; V: TRBV11-2; J: TRBJ2-2; CDR3: CASTKPTLMNTGELFF
D: .; V: TRBV7-9; J: TRBJ2-7; CDR3: CASSLLSRPYEQYF
D: TRBD1; V: TRBV10-1; J: TRBJ2-3; CDR3: CASSGTGTTDTQYF
D: .; V: TRBV6-1; J: TRBJ2-1; CDR3: CASSVGNEQFF
D: .; V: TRBV27; J: TRBJ1-6; CDR3: CASSLEGGGSPLHF
D: .; V: TRBV4-1; J: TRBJ1-6; CDR3: CASSQAHGPGNYSPLHF
D: .; V: TRBV28; J: TRBJ1-3; CDR3: CASTLGGAGGNTIYF
D: .; V: TRBV12-5; J: TRBJ2-2; CDR3: CASGSTANTGELFF
D: TRBD2; V: TRBV6-2/TRBV6-3; J: TRBJ2-1; CDR3: CASQGLAGGRKQFF
D: .; V: TRBV5-1; J: TRBJ1-1; CDR3: CASSSRDTEPKAFF
D: .; V: TRBV7-2; J: TRBJ2-1; CDR3: CASSLGLQQFF
D: .; V: TRBV5-1; J: TRBJ1-4; CDR3: CASSRGSGQEKLFF
D: .; V: TRBV20-1; J: TRBJ1-6; CDR3: CSARDDSPLHF
D: .; V: TRBV28; J: TRBJ2-7; CDR3: CASSLVLYEQYF
D: .; V: TRBV12-3/TRBV12-4; J: TRBJ2-3; CDR3: CASSPGDGTDTQYF
D: .; V: TRBV20-1; J: TRBJ2-1; CDR3: CSALSRDDEQFF
D: .; V: TRBV7-2; J: TRBJ2-3; CDR3: CASSFGLGTDTQYF